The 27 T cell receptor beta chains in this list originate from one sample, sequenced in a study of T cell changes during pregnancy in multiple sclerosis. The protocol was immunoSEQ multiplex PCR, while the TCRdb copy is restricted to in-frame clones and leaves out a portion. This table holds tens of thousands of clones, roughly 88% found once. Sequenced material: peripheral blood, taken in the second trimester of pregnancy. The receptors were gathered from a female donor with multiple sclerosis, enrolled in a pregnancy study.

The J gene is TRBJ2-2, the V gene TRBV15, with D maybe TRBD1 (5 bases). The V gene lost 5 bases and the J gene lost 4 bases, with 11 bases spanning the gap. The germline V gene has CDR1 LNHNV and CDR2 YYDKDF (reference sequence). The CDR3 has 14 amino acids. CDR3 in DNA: TGTGCCACCAGCCGTAGACAGTTCACCGGGGAGCTGTTTTTT. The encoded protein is CATSRRQFTGELFF.

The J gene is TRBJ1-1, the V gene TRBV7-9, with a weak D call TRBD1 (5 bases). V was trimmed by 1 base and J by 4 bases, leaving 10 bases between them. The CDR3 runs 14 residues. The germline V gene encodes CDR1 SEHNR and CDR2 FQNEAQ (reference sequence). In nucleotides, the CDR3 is TGTGCCAGCAGCTTAGTATTTAGGGGCACTGAAGCTTTCTTT. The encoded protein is CASSLVFRGTEAFF.

The CDR3 loop reads CASSGQGSGQPQHF. CDR3 nucleotide sequence: TGTGCCAGCAGTGGGCAGGGTTCAGGACAGCCCCAGCATTTT. The J gene is TRBJ1-5, the V gene TRBV2; tentatively, D is TRBD1 (5 bases). V lost 4 bases and J lost 7, with 14 bases in between. From germline, CDR1 is SNHLY and CDR2 FYNNEI. The CDR3 has 14 residues.

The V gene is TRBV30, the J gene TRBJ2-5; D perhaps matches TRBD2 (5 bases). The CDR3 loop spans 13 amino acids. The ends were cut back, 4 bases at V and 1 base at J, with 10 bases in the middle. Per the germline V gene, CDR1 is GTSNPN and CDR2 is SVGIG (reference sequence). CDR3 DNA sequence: TGTGCCTGGATTGCAGCGGCCCAAGAGACCCAGTACTTC. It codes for CAWIAAAQETQYF.

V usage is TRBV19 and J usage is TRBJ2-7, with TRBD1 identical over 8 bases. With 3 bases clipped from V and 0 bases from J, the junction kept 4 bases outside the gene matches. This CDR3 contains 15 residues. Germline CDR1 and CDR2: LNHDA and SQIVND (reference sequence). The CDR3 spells CASSMQGASSYEQYF. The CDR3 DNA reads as TGTGCCAGTAGTATGCAGGGGGCTAGCTCCTACGAGCAGTACTTC.

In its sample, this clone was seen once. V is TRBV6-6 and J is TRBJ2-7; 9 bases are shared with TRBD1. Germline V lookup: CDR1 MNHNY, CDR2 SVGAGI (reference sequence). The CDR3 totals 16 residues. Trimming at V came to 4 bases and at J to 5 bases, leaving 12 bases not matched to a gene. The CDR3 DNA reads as TGTGCCAGCAGTTTCACGGTGGACAGGGGCCGGGACGAGCAGTACTTC. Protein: CASSFTVDRGRDEQYF.

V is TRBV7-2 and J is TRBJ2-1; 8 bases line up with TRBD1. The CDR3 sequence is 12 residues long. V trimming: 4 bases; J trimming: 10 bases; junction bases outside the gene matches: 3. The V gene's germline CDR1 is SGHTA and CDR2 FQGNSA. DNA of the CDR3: TGTGCCAGCAGCTCAGGGGGCTGGGAGCAGTTCTTC. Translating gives CASSSGGWEQFF. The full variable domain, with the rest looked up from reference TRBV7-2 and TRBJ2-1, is GAGVSQSPSNKVTEKGKDVELRCDPISGHTALYWYRQSLGQGLEFLIYFQGNSAPDKSGLPSDRFSAERTGGSVSTLTIQRTQQEDSAVYLCASSSGGWEQFFGPGTRLTVL.

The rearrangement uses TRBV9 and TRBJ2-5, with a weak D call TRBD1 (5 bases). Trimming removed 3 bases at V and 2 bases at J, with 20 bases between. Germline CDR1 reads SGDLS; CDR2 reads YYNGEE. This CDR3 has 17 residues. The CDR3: CASSASSLRARQETQYF. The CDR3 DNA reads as TGTGCCAGCAGCGCCTCCTCCCTCAGGGCGCGACAAGAGACCCAGTACTTC.

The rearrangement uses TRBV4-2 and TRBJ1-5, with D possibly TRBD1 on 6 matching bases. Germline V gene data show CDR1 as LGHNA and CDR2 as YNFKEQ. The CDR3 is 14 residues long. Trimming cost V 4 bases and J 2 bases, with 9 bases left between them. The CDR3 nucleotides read TGTGCCAGCAGCCCACAGGGCGGCAATCAGCCCCAGCATTTT. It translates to CASSPQGGNQPQHF.

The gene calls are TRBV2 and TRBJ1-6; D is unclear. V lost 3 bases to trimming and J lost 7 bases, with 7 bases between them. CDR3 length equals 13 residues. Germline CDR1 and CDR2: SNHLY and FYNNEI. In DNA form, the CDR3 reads TGTGCCAGCAGTGAGAATGAGAATTCACCCCTCCACTTT. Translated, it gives CASSENENSPLHF.

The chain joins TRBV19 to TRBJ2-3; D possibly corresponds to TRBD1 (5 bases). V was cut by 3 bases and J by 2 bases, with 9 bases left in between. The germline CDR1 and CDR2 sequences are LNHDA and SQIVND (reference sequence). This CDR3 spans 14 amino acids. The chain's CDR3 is CASSISGPTDTQYF. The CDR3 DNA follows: TGTGCCAGTAGTATTTCAGGGCCCACAGATACGCAGTATTTT. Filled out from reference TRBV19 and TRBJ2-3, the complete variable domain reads DGGITQSPKYLFRKEGQNVTLSCEQNLNHDAMYWYRQDPGQGLRLIYYSQIVNDFQKGDIAEGYSVSREKKESFPLTVTSAQKNPTAFYLCASSISGPTDTQYFGPGTRLTVL.

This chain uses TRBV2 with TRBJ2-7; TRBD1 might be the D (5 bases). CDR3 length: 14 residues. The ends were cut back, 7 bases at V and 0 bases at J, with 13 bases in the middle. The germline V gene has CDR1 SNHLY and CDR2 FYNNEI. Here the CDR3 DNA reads TGTGCCAGCACCGACCCGACAGTCTCCTACGAGCAGTACTTC. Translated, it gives CASTDPTVSYEQYF.

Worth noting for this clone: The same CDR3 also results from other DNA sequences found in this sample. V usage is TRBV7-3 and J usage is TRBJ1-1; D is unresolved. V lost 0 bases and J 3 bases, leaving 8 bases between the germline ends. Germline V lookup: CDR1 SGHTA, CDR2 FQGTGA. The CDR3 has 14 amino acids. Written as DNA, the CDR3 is TGTGCCAGCAGCTTAACAGGCGGTGACACTGAAGCTTTCTTT. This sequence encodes CASSLTGGDTEAFF.

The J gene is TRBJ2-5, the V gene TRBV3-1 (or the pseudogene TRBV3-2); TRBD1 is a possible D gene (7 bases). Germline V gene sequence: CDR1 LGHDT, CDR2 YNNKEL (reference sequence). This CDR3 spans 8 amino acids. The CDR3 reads CQGGTQYF. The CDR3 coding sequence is TGTCAGGGGGGGACCCAGTACTTC.

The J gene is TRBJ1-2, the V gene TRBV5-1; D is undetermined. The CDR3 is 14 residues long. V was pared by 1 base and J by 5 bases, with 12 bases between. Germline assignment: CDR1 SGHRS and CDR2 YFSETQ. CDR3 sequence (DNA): TGCGCCAGCAGCTTGAGAACAGACCTATATGGCTACACCTTC. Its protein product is CASSLRTDLYGYTF. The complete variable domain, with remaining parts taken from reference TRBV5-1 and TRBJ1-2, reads KAGVTQTPRYLIKTRGQQVTLSCSPISGHRSVSWYQQTPGQGLQFLFEYFSETQRNKGNFPGRFSGRQFSNSRSEMNVSTLELGDSALYLCASSLRTDLYGYTFGSGTRLTVV.

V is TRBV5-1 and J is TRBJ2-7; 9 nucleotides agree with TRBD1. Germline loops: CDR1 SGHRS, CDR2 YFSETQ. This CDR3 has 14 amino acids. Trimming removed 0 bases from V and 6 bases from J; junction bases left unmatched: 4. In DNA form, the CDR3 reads TGCGCCAGCAGCTTGGGCCCGGACAGGGGCGAGCAGTACTTC. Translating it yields CASSLGPDRGEQYF.

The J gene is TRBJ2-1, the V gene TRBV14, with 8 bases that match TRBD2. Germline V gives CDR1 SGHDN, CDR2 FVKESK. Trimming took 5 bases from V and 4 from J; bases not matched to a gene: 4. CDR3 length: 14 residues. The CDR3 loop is CASSKAGVYNEQFF. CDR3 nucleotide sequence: TGTGCCAGCAGCAAAGCGGGAGTATACAATGAGCAGTTCTTC.

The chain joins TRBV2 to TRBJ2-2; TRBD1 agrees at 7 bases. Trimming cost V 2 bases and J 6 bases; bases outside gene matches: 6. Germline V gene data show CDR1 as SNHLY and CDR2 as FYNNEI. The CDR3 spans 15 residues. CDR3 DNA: TGTGCCAGCAGTGAACAGCAACAGGGGTCCGGGGAGCTGTTTTTT. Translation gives CASSEQQQGSGELFF.

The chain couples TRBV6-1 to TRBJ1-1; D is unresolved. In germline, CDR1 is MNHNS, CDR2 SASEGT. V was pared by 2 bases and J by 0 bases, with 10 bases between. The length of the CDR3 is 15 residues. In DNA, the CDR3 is TGTGCCAGCAGTGAATATACGGGAATGAACACTGAAGCTTTCTTT. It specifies CASSEYTGMNTEAFF.

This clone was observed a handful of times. The CDR3 protein is CASSFSNTEAFF. DNA for the CDR3: TGTGCCAGTAGTTTCTCGAACACTGAAGCTTTCTTT. The rearrangement joins TRBV19 to TRBJ1-1; D gene ambiguous. Germline V CDR1 and CDR2: LNHDA, SQIVND (reference sequence). This CDR3 spans 12 amino acids. Trimming took off 5 bases at V and 1 base at J, with 5 bases between the two ends. The whole variable domain, filled in from reference TRBV19 and TRBJ1-1, reads DGGITQSPKYLFRKEGQNVTLSCEQNLNHDAMYWYRQDPGQGLRLIYYSQIVNDFQKGDIAEGYSVSREKKESFPLTVTSAQKNPTAFYLCASSFSNTEAFFGQGTRLTVV.

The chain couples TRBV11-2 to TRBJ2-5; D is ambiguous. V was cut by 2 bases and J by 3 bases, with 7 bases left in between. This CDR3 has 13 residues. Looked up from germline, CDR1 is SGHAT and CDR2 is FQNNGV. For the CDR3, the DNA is TGTGCCAGCAGCTTAAACTCTAAAGAGACCCAGTACTTC. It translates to CASSLNSKETQYF.

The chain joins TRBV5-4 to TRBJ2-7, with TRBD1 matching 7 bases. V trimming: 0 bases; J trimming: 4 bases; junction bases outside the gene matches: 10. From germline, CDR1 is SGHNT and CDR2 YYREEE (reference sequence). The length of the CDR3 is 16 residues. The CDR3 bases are TGTGCCAGCAGCTTGGATAGGGGGCATAACTCGTACGAGCAGTACTTC. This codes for CASSLDRGHNSYEQYF.

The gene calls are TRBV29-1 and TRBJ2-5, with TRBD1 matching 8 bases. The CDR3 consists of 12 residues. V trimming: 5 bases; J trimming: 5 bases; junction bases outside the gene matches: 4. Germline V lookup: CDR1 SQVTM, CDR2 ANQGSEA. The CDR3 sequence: CSVTDRGETQYF. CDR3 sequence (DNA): TGCAGCGTTACTGACAGGGGCGAGACCCAGTACTTC.

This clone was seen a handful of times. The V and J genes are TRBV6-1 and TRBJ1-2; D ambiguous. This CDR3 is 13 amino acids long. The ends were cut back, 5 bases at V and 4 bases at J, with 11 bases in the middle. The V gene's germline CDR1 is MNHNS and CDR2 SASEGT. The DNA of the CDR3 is TGTGCCAGCAGTATCCACAATCTCTATGGCTACACCTTC. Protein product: CASSIHNLYGYTF.

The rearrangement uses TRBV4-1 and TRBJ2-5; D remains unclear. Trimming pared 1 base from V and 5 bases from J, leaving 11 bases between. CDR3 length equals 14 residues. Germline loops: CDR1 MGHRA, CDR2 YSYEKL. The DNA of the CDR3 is TGCGCCAGCAGCCAAGTATACCCGACTGAGACCCAGTACTTC. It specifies CASSQVYPTETQYF.

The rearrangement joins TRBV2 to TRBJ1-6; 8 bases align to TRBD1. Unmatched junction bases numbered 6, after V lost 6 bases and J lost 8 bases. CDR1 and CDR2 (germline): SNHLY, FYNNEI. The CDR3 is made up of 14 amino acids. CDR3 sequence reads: CASRTTGGDSPLHF. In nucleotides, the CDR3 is TGTGCCAGCAGGACCACAGGGGGGGATTCACCCCTCCACTTT.

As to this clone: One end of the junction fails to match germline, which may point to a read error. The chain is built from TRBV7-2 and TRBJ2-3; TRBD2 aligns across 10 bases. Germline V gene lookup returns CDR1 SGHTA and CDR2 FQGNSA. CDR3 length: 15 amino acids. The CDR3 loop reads CASSLAGALTDTQYF. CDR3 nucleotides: TGTGCCAGCAGCCTAGCGGGGGCCCTCACAGATACGCAGTATTTT.